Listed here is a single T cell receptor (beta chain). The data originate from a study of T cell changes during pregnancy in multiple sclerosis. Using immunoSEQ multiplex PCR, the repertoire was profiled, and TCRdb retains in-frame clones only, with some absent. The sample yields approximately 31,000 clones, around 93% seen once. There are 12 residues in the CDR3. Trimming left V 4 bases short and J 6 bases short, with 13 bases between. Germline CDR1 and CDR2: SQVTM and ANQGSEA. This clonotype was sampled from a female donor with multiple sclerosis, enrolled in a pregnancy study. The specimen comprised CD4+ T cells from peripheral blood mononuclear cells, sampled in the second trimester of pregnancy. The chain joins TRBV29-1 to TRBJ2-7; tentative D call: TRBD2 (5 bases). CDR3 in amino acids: CSVGSSRGEQYF. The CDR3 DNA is TGCAGCGTTGGTTCTAGCCGGGGCGAGCAGTACTTC.